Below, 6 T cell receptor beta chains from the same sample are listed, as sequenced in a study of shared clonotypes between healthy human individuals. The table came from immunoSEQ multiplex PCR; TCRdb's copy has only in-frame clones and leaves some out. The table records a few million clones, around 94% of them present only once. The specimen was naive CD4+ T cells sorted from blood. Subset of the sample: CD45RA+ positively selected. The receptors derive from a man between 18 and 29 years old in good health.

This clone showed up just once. CDR3 bases: TGTGCCAGCACAATTTCTCCCGCAGAGCCCCAGCATTTT. Translating it yields CASTISPAEPQHF. The J gene is TRBJ1-5, the V gene TRBV6-1; D gene uncertain. This CDR3 has 13 amino acids. Deletions cut 7 bases from V and 8 bases from J, with 15 bases between. Germline V lookup: CDR1 MNHNS, CDR2 SASEGT.

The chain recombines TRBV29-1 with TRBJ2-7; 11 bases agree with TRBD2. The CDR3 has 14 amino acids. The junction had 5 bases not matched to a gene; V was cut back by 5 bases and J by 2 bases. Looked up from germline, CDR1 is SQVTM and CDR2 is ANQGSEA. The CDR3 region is CSVSTSGITYEQYF. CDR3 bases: TGCAGCGTTTCGACTAGCGGGATCACCTACGAGCAGTACTTC.

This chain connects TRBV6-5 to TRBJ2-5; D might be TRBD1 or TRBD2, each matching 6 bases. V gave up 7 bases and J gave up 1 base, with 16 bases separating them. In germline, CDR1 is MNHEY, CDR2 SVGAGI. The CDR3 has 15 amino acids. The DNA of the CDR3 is TGTGCCAGCACCCTGACAGGAGGGGTCCAAGAGACCCAGTACTTC. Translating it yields CASTLTGGVQETQYF.

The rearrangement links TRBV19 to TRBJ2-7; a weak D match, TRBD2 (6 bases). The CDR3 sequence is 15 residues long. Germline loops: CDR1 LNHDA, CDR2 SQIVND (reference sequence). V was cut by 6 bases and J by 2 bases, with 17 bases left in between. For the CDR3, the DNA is TGTGCCAGTAGGGACCGCGGGACTTTCCCCTACGAGCAGTACTTC. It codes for CASRDRGTFPYEQYF.

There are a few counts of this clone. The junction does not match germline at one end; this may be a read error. CDR3 bases: TGTGCCAGCAGCTCGGGGTCGGGCAGCACCTATAACTTC. It is translated as CASSSGSGSTYNF. The chain links TRBV7-3 to TRBJ1-2, with D unclear. The CDR3 is made up of 13 amino acids. The germline V gene has CDR1 SGHTA and CDR2 FQGTGA.

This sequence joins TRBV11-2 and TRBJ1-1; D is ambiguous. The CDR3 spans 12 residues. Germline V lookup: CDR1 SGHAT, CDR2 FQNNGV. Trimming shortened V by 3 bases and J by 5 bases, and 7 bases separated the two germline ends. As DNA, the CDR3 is TGTGCCAGCAGCTTCGGTGGAACTGAAGCTTTCTTT. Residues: CASSFGGTEAFF. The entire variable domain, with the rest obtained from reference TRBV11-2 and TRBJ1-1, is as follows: EAGVAQSPRYKIIEKRQSVAFWCNPISGHATLYWYQQILGQGPKLLIQFQNNGVVDDSQLPKDRFSAERLKGVDSTLKIQPAKLEDSAVYLCASSFGGTEAFFGQGTRLTVV.